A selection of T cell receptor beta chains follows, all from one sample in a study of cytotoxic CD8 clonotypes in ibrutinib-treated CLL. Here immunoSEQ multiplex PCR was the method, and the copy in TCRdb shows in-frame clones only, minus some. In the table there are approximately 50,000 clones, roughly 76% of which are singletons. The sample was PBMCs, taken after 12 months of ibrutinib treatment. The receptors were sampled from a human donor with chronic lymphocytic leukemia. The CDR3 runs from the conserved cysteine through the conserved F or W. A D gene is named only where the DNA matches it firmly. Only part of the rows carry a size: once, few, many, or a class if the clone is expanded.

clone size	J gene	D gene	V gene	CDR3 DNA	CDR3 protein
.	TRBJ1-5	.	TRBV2	TGTGCCAGCCTTGGGACGGATAGCAATCAGCCCCAGCATTTT	CASLGTDSNQPQHF
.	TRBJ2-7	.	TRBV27	TGTGCCAGCAGCGTCAGGGGGGTCGTTTCGTCCTACGAGCAGTACTTC	CASSVRGVVSSYEQYF
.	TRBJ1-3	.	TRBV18	TGTGCCAGCTCACCACGGGCTGGATCTGGAAACACCATATATTTT	CASSPRAGSGNTIYF
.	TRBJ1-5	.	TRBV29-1	TGCAGCGTTAGCCTGCCAAATCAGCCCCAGCATTTT	CSVSLPNQPQHF
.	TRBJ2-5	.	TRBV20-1	TGCAGTGCTAGACAGGAGACCCAGTACTTC	CSARQETQYF
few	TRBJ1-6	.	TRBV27	TGTGCCAGCAGTCCCGGGGACGCCTATAATTCACCCCTCCACTTT	CASSPGDAYNSPLHF
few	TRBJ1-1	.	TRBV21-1	TGTGCCAGCACTGAGCACACTGAAGCTTTCTTT	CASTEHTEAFF
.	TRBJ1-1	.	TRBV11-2	TGTGCCAGCAGCCTCCTGCCTTTCCGGACTGAAGCTTTCTTT	CASSLLPFRTEAFF
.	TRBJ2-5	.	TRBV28	TGTGCCAGCAGTTTACTGGGGCCAGCAGAACGCCCCAGGGAGACCCAGTACTTC	CASSLLGPAERPRETQYF
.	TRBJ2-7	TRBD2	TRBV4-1	TGCGCCAGCAGCCCCGAACTCGGGACTAGCGGGGTATCGCAGTACTTC	CASSPELGTSGVSQYF
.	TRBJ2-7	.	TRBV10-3	TGTGCCATCAGTGAGTCGTTTAGGAGATACGAGCAGTACTTC	CAISESFRRYEQYF
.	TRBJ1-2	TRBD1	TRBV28	TGTGCCAGCAGTTCGGGACAGAACTATGGCTACACCTTC	CASSSGQNYGYTF
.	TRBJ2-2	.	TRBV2	TGTGCCAGCAGTTGGACTACGAACACCGGGGAGCTGTTTTTT	CASSWTTNTGELFF
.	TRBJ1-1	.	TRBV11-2	TGTGCCAGCAGCTTGAACCAGGGGAACACTGAAGCTTTCTTT	CASSLNQGNTEAFF
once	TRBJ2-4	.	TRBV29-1	TGCAGCGTTGAGTGGGGAAACATTCAGTACTTC	CSVEWGNIQYF
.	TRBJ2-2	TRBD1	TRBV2	TGTGCCAGTCGTCGGACAGGGAACACCGGGGAGCTGTTTTTT	CASRRTGNTGELFF
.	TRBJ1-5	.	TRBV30	TGTGCCTGGAGTGTATTAGGAGATCAGCCCCAGCATTTT	CAWSVLGDQPQHF
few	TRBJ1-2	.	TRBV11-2	TGTGCCAGCAGCTTATCTTCCTCCGGGAGCGGCTACACCTTC	CASSLSSSGSGYTF
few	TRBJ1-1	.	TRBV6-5	TGTGCCAGCCGAACCATGAACACTGAAGCTTTCTTT	CASRTMNTEAFF
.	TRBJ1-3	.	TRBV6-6	TGTGCCAGCAGTTATGATCCCGGATACGGAAACACCATATATTTT	CASSYDPGYGNTIYF
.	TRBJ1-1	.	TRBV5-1	TGCGCCAGCAGGGAGGGGGTGGGAACTGAAGCTTTCTTT	CASREGVGTEAFF
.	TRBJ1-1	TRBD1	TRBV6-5	TGTGCCAGCAGTTACTCGAGACAGGGGGTAAATGAAGCTTTCTTT	CASSYSRQGVNEAFF
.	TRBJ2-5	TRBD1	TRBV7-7	TGTGCTAGCAGCTCCTCCGGGACAGGGGGCTTACGGGAGACCCAGTACTTC	CASSSSGTGGLRETQYF
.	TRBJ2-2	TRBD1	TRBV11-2	TGTGCCAGCAGACACCCGACAGGGGGCTCCGGGGAGCTGTTTTTT	CASRHPTGGSGELFF
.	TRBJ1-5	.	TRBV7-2	TGTGCCAGCAGCTCTACGAATCAGCCCCAGCATTTT	CASSSTNQPQHF
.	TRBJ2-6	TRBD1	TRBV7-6	TGTGCCAGCAGCAGAGGGACAGGGGCTGGGGCCAACGTCCTGACTTTC	CASSRGTGAGANVLTF
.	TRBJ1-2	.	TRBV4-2	TGTGCCAGCAGCCAAATGGGGGGGGTTGACTATGGCTACACCTTC	CASSQMGGVDYGYTF
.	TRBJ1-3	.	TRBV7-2	TGTGCCAGCGGAAAAGCGGGCCTTGACACCATATATTTT	CASGKAGLDTIYF